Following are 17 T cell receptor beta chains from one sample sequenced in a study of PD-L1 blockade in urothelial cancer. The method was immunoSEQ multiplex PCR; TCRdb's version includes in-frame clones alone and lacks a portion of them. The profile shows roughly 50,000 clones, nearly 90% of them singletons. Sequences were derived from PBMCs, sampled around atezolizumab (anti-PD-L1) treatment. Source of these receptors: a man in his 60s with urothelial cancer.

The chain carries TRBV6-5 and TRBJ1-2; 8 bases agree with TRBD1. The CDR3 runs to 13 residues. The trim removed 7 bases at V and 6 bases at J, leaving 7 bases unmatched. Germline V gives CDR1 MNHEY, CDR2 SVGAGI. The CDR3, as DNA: TGTGCCAGCAAATCGGACAGGGAGAATGGCTACACCTTC. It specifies CASKSDRENGYTF.

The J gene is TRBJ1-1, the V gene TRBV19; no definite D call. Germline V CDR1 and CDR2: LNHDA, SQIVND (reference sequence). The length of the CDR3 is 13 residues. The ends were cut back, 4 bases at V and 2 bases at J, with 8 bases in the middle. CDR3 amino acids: CASSNVINTEAFF. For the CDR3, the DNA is TGTGCCAGTAGTAATGTAATCAACACTGAAGCTTTCTTT.

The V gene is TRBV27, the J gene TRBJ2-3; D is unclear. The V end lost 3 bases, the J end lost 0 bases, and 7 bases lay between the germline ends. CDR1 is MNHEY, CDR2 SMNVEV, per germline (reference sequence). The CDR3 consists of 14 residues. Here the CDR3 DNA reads TGTGCCAGCAGTTTTCTCAGGAGCACAGATACGCAGTATTTT. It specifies CASSFLRSTDTQYF.

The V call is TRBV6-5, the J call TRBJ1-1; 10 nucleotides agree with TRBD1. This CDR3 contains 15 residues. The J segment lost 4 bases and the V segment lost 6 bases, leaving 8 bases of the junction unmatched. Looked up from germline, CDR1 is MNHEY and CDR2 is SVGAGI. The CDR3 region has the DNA TGTGCCAGCAGATCCACCTGGACAGGGGGCACTGAAGCTTTCTTT. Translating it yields CASRSTWTGGTEAFF.

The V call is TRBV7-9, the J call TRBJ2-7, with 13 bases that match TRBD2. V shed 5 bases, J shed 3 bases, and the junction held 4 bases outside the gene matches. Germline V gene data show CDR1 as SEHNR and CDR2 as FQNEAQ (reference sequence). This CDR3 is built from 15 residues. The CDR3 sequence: CASSKLAGGFYEQYF. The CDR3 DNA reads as TGTGCCAGCAGCAAACTAGCGGGGGGGTTCTACGAGCAGTACTTC.

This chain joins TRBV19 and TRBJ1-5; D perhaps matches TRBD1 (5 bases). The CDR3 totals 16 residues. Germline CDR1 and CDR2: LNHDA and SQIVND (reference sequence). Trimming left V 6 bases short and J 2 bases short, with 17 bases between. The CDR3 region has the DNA TGTGCCAGTAGGCCAAAACAGGAGATGGGCAATCAGCCCCAGCATTTT. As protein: CASRPKQEMGNQPQHF.

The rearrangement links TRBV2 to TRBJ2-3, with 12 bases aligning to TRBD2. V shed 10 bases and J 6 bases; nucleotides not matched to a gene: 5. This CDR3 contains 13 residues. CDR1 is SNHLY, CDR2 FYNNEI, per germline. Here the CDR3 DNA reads TGTGCCACCTCGACTAGCGGGGGCGATACGCAGTATTTT. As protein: CATSTSGGDTQYF.

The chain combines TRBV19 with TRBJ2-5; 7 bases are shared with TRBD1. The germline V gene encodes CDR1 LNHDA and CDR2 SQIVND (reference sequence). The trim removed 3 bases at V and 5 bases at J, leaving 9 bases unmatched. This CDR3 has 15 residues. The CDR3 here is CASSIKGAGWETQYF. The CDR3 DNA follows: TGTGCCAGTAGTATCAAGGGGGCAGGTTGGGAGACCCAGTACTTC.

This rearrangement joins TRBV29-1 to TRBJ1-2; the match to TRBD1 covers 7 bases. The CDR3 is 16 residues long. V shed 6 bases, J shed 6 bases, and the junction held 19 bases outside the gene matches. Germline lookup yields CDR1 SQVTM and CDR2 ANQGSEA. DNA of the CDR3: TGCAGCGTCACCAATTCAGGGGGAGGCGCCGAGAATGGCTACACCTTC. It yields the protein CSVTNSGGGAENGYTF.

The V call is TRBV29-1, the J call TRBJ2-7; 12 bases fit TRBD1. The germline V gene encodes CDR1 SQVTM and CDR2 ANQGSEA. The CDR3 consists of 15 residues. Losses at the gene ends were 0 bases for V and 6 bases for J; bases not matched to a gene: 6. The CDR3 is CSVEDRGDRGREQYF. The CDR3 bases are TGCAGCGTTGAAGATCGGGGGGACAGGGGGCGCGAGCAGTACTTC.

CDR3 DNA: TGCGCCAGCAGCCAAGGCGGATTCACAGATACGCAGTATTTT. It encodes CASSQGGFTDTQYF. The chain uses TRBV4-1 and TRBJ2-3; D is unresolved. V lost 1 base to trimming and J lost 2 bases, with 7 bases between them. CDR3 length: 14 residues. Germline V gives CDR1 MGHRA, CDR2 YSYEKL.

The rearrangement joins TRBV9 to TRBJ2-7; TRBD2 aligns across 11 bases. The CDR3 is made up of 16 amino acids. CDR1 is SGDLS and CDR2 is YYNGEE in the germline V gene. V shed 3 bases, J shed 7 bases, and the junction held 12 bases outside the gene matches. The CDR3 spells CASSATGTSGSGEQYF. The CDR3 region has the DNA TGTGCCAGCAGCGCGACGGGGACTAGCGGTTCAGGAGAGCAGTACTTC. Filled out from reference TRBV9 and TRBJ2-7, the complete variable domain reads DSGVTQTPKHLITATGQRVTLRCSPRSGDLSVYWYQQSLDQGLQFLIQYYNGEERAKGNILERFSAQQFPDLHSELNLSSLELGDSALYFCASSATGTSGSGEQYFGPGTRLTVT.

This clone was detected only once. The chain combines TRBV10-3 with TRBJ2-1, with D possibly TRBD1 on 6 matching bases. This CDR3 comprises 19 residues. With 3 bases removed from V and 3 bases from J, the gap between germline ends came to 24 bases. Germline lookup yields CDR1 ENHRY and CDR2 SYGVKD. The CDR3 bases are TGTGCCATCAGTGATTGGGATAAACCGGGACAACCCATCTACAATGAGCAGTTCTTC. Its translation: CAISDWDKPGQPIYNEQFF.

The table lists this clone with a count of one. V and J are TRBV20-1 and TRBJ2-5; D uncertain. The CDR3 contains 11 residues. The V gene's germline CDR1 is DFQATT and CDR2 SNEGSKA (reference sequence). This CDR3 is CSSLAQETQYF. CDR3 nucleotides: TGCAGCAGTTTGGCTCAAGAGACCCAGTACTTC.

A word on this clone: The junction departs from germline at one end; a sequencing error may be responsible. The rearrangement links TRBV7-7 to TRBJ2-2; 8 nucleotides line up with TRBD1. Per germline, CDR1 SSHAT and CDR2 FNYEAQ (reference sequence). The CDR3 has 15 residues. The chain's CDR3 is CASSGEQGDPGELFF. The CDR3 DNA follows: TGTGCTAGCAGCGGAGAACAGGGGGATCCCGGGGAGCTGTTTTTT.

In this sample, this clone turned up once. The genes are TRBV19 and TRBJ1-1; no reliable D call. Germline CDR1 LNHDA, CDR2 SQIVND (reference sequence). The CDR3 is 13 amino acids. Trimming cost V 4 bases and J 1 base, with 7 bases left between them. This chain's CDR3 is CASSNAGNTEAFF. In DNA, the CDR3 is TGTGCCAGTAGTAACGCAGGGAACACTGAAGCTTTCTTT.

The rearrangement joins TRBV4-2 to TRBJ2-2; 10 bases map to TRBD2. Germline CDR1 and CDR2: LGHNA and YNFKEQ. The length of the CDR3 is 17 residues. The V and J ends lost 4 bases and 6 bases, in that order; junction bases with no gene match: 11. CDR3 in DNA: TGTGCCAGCAGCCCTCGGCTAGCGGGGGTTATCGCCGGGGAGCTGTTTTTT. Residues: CASSPRLAGVIAGELFF.